This entry concerns a single T cell receptor (beta chain). Its antigen remains unidentified. The CDR3 extends over 15 amino acids. With V trimmed by 6 bases and J by 4 bases, 4 bases remained unmatched. Germline V gene sequence: CDR1 WNHNN, CDR2 SYGVQD (reference sequence). Only in-frame clones appear in the TCRdb table, and some are missing; sequencing was by immunoSEQ multiplex PCR. The table records about 240,000 clones, 80% to 85% of them present only once. The sample belongs to a study of Tregs in tolerant kidney transplant recipients. Thawed PBMCs were FACS-sorted into unstimulated CD4+CD25+CD127- regulatory T cells, CD4+CD25- non-regulatory cells, CD4 and CD8 cells. Study conclusions and caveats: Validation in larger populations is needed because few patients were studied.

This sequence originates from a human donor in good health. The V call is TRBV10-1, the J call TRBJ2-3; 13 bases are a match to TRBD2. What was sequenced was CD4+ T cells from blood. As DNA, the CDR3 is TGCGCCAGCAGGGCCGGGACTAGCGGGGCAGATACGCAGTATTTT. As protein: CASRAGTSGADTQYF.